This entry describes one T cell receptor (beta chain). This clone was counted a single time. Which antigen it targets is not known. No much larger clonotype is one base removed from it; base qualities were not supplied. This record comes from a study of T cell changes during pregnancy in multiple sclerosis (dated by TCRdb to the late 2010s). Study-wide context: In women with multiple sclerosis, the researchers looked at how the T cell repertoire shifted as pregnancy progressed.

The V and J ends are trimmed by 1 base and 2 bases, leaving 6 bases between them. In the germline V gene (reference sequence), CDR1 corresponds to LNHNV and CDR2 to YYDKDF. Its CDR3 holds 14 amino acids, cysteine through phenylalanine. The kept DNA is CDR3 alone, 42 bases in frame from the first base. Libraries were prepared through the immunoSEQ multiplex PCR assay. Not all clones reach the TCRdb copy of this immuneACCESS table, which keeps in-frame sequences only. Checked studies attribute under half of the gap to unresolved V genes and leave the rest unexplained. For this sample there are around 130,000 clones; roughly 92% appear just once. The ten top clones hold approximately 6.3% of the sample.

Sample: peripheral blood, taken before pregnancy. Recombination linked TRBV15 to TRBJ1-5; the D segment cannot be called with confidence. This TCR came from a female donor with multiple sclerosis, enrolled in a pregnancy study. At the DNA level, the sequence is TGTGCCACCAGCAGAGTGGCGGGCAATCAGCCCCAGCATTTT. Translated, this gives CATSRVAGNQPQHF.